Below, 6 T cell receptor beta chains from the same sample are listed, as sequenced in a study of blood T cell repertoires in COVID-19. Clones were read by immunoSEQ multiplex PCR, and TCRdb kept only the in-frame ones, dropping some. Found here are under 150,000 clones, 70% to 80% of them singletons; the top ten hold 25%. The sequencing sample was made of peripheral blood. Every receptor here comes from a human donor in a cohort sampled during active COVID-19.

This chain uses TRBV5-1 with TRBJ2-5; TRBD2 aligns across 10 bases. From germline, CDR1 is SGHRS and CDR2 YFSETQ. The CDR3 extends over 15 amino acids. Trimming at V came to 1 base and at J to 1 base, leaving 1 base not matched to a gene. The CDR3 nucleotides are TGCGCCAGCAGCTTGAGCGGGGGGGCCCAAGAGACCCAGTACTTC. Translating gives CASSLSGGAQETQYF. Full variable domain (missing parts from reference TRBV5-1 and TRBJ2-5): KAGVTQTPRYLIKTRGQQVTLSCSPISGHRSVSWYQQTPGQGLQFLFEYFSETQRNKGNFPGRFSGRQFSNSRSEMNVSTLELGDSALYLCASSLSGGAQETQYFGPGTRLLVL.

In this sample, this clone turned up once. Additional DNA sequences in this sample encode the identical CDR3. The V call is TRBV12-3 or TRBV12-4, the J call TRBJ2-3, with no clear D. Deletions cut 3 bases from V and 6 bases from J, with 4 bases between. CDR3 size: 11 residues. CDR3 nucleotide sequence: TGTGCCAGCAGTTTTCGGGATACGCAGTATTTT. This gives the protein CASSFRDTQYF.

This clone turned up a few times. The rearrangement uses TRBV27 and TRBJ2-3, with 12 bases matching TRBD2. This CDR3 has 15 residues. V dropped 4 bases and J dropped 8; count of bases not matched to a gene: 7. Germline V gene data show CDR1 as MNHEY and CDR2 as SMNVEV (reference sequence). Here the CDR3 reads CASSSASGGAPTQYF. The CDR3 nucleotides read TGTGCCAGCAGTTCCGCTAGCGGGGGGGCCCCTACGCAGTATTTT.

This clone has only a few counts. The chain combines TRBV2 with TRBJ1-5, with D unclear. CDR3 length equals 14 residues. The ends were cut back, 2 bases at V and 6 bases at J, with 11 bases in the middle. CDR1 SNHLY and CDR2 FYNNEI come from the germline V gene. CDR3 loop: CASSEFAPTQPQHF. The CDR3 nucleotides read TGTGCCAGCAGTGAATTCGCACCTACTCAGCCCCAGCATTTT. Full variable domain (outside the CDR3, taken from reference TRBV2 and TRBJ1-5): EPEVTQTPSHQVTQMGQEVILRCVPISNHLYFYWYRQILGQKVEFLVSFYNNEISEKSEIFDDQFSVERPDGSNFTLKIRSTKLEDSAMYFCASSEFAPTQPQHFGDGTRLSIL.

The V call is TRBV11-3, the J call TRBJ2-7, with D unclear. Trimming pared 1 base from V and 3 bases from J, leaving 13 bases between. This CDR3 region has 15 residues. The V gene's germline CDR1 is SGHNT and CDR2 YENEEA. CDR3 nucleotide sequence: TGTGCCAGCAGCTTAGGTGCGGCAACGGACTACGAGCAGTACTTC. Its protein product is CASSLGAATDYEQYF. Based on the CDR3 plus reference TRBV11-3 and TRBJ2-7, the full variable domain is EAGVVQSPRYKIIEKKQPVAFWCNPISGHNTLYWYLQNLGQGPELLIRYENEEAVDDSQLPKDRFSAERLKGVDSTLKIQPAELGDSAVYLCASSLGAATDYEQYFGPGTRLTVT.

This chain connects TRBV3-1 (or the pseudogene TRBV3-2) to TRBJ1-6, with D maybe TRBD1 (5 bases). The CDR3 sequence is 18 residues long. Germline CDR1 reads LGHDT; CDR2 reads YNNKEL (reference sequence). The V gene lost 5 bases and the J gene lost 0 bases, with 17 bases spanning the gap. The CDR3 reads CASSGDSARSSYNSPLHF. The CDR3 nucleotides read TGTGCCAGCAGCGGCGACAGCGCCCGAAGCTCCTATAATTCACCCCTCCACTTT.